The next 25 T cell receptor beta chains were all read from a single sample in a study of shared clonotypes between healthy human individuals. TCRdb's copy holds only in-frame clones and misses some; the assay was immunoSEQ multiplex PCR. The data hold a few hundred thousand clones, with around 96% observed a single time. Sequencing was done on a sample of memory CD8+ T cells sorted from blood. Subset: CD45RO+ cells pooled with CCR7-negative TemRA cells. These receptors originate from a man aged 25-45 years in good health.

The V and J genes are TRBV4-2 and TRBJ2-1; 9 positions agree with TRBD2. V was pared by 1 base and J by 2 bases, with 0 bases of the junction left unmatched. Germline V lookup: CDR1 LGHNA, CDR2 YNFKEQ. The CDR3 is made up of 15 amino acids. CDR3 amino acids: CASSQGTSAYNEQFF. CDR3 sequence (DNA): TGTGCCAGCAGCCAAGGGACTAGCGCCTACAATGAGCAGTTCTTC.

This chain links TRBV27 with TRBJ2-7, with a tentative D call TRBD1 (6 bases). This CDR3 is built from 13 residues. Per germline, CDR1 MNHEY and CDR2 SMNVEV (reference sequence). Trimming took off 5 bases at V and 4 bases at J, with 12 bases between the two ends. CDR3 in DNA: TGTGCCAGCAGTCCCCGAACAGGGTACGAGCAGTACTTC. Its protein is CASSPRTGYEQYF.

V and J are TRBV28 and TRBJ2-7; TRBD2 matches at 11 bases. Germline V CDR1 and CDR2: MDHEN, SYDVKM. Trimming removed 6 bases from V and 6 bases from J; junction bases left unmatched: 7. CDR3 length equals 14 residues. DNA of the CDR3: TGTGCCAGCAGGCTACTAGCGGGAGTCGCCGAGCAGTACTTC. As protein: CASRLLAGVAEQYF.

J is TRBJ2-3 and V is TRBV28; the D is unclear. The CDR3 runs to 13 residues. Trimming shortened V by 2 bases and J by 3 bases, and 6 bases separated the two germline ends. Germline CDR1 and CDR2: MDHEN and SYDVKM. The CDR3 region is CASSLEATDTQYF. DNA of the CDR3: TGTGCCAGCAGTTTAGAAGCTACAGATACGCAGTATTTT.

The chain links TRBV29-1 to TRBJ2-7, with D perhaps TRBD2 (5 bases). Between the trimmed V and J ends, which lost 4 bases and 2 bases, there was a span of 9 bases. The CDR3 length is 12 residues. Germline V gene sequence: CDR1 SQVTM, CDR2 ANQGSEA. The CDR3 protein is CSVVSGTYEQYF. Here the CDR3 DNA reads TGCAGCGTTGTCAGCGGTACCTACGAGCAGTACTTC.

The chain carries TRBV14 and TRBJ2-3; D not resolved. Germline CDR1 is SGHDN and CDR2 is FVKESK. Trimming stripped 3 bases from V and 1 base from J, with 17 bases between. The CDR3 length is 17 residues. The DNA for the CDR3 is TGTGCCAGCAGCCAGGCGGATAGAGGTTGGGGCACAGATACGCAGTATTTT. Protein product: CASSQADRGWGTDTQYF.

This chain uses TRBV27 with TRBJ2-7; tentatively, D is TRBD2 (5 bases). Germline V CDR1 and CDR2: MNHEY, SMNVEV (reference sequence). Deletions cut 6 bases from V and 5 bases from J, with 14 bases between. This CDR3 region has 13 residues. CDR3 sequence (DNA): TGTGCCAGCAGACCCCGGGGAGTCGACGAGCAGTACTTC. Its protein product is CASRPRGVDEQYF.

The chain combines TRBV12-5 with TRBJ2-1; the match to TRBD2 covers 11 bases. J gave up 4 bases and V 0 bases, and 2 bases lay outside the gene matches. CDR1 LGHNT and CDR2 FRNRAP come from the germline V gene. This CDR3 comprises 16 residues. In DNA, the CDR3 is TGTGCTAGTGGTTTGGTACTAGCGGGAGTTTACAATGAGCAGTTCTTC. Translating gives CASGLVLAGVYNEQFF.

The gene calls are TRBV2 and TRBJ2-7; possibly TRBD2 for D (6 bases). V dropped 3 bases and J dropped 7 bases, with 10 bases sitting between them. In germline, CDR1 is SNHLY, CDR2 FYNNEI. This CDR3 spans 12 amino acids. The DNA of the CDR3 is TGTGCCAGCAGTGAGGGACTTCAGGAGCAGTACTTC. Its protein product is CASSEGLQEQYF.

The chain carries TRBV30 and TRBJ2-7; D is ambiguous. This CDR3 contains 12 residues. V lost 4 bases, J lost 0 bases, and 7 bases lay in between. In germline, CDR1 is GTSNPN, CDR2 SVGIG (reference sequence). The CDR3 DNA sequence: TGTGCCTGGACGGCGAGCTCCTACGAGCAGTACTTC. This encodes CAWTASSYEQYF.

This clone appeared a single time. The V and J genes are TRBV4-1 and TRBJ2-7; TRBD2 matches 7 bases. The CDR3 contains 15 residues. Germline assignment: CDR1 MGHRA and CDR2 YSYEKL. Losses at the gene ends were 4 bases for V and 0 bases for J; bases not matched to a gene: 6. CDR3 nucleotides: TGCGCCAGCAGCCCTCTAGCGGCAGCCTCCTACGAGCAGTACTTC. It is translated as CASSPLAAASYEQYF.

The CDR3 DNA sequence: TGTGCCTGGTCACGTCCCGGTGAGCAGTTCTTC. This sequence encodes CAWSRPGEQFF. This rearrangement joins TRBV30 to TRBJ2-1; D not certain. This CDR3 has 11 amino acids. Germline V gene sequence: CDR1 GTSNPN, CDR2 SVGIG (reference sequence). V lost 5 bases and J lost 9, with 11 bases in between.

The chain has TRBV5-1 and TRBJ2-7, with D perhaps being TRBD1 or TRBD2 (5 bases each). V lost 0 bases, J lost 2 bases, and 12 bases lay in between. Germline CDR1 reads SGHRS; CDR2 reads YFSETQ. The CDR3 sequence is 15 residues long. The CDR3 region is CASSLGGTRAYEQYF. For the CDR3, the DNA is TGCGCCAGCAGCTTGGGAGGGACGCGGGCCTACGAGCAGTACTTC. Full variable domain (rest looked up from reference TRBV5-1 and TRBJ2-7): KAGVTQTPRYLIKTRGQQVTLSCSPISGHRSVSWYQQTPGQGLQFLFEYFSETQRNKGNFPGRFSGRQFSNSRSEMNVSTLELGDSALYLCASSLGGTRAYEQYFGPGTRLTVT.

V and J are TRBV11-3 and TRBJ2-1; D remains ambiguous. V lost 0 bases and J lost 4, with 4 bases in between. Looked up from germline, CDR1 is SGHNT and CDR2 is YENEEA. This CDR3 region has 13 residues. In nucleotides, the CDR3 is TGTGCCAGCAGCTTAGAGAGTTACAATGAGCAGTTCTTC. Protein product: CASSLESYNEQFF.

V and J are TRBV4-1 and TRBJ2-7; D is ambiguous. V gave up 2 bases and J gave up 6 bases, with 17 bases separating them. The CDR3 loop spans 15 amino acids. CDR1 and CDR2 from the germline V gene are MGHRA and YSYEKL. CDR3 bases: TGCGCCAGCAGCCAACTTTGGGCAGATACGGGCGAGCAGTACTTC. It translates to CASSQLWADTGEQYF.

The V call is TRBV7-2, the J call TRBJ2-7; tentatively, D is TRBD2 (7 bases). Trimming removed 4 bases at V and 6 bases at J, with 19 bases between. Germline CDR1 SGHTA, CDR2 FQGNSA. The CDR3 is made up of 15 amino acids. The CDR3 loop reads CASSSQLGLGGEQYF. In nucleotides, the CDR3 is TGTGCCAGCAGCTCCCAGCTAGGACTAGGGGGCGAGCAGTACTTC. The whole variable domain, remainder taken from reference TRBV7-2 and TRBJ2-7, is GAGVSQSPSNKVTEKGKDVELRCDPISGHTALYWYRQSLGQGLEFLIYFQGNSAPDKSGLPSDRFSAERTGGSVSTLTIQRTQQEDSAVYLCASSSQLGLGGEQYFGPGTRLTVT.

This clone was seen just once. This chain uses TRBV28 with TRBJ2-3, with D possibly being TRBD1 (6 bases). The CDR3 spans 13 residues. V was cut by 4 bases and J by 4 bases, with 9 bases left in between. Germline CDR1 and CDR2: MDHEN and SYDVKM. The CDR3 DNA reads TGTGCCAGCAGTTCCAGGGGCGCAGATACGCAGTATTTT. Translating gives CASSSRGADTQYF. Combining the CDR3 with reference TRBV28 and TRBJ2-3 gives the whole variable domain DVKVTQSSRYLVKRTGEKVFLECVQDMDHENMFWYRQDPGLGLRLIYFSYDVKMKEKGDIPEGYSVSREKKERFSLILESASTNQTSMYLCASSSRGADTQYFGPGTRLTVL.

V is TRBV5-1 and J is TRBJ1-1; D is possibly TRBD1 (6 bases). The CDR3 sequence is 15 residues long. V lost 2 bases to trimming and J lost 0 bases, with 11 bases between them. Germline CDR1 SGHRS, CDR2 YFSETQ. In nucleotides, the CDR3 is TGCGCCAGCAGCTTAATACAGGGTCTGAACACTGAAGCTTTCTTT. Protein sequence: CASSLIQGLNTEAFF.

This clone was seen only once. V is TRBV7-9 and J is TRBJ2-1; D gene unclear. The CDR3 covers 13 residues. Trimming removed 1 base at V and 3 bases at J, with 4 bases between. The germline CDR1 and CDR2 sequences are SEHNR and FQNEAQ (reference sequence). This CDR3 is CASSLEYYNEQFF. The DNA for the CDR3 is TGTGCCAGCAGCTTAGAATACTACAATGAGCAGTTCTTC.

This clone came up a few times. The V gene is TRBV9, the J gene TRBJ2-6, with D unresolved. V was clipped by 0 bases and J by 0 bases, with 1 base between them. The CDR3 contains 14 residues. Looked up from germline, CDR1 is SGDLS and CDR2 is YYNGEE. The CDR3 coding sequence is TGTGCCAGCAGCGTAGACTCTGGGGCCAACGTCCTGACTTTC. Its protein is CASSVDSGANVLTF.

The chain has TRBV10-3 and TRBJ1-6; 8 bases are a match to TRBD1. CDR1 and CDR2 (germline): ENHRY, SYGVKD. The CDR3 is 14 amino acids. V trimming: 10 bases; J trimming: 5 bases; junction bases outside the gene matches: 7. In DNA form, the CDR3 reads TGTGCCACAAGAGGACAGGGTAATAATTCACCCCTCCACTTT. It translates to CATRGQGNNSPLHF.

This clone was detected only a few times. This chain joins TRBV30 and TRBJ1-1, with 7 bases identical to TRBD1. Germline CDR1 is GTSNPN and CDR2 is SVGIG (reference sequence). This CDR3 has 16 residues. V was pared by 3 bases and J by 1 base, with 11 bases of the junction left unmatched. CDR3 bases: TGTGCCTGGAGATATAAATCCGGGACAGAGAACACTGAAGCTTTCTTT. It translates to CAWRYKSGTENTEAFF.

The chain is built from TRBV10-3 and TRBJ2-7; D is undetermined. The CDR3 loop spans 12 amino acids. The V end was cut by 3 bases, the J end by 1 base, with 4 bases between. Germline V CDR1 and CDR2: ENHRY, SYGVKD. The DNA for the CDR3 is TGTGCCATCAGTGAAGTGTCCTACGAGCAGTACTTC. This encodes CAISEVSYEQYF.

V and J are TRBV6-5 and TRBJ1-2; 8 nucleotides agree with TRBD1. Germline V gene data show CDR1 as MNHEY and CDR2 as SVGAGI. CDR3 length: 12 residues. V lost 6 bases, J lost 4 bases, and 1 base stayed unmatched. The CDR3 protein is CASRDRGYGYTF. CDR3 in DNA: TGTGCCAGCAGAGACAGGGGCTATGGCTACACCTTC.

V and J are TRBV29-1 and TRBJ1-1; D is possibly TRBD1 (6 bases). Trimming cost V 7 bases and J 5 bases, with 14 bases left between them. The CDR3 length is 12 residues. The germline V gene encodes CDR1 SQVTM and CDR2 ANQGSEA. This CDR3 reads CSGGRGGTEAFF. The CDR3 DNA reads TGCAGCGGTGGCAGGGGTGGAACTGAAGCTTTCTTT.